The 8 T cell receptor beta chains below come from one sample, sequenced in a study of CD8+ T cells in alopecia areata. Sample treatment: oral pan-JAK inhibitor, 5-10 mg twice daily. cDNA prepared by RNA extraction and subsequent reverse transcription served as the template for sequencing. This table comes from immunoSEQ multiplex PCR, and its TCRdb copy is limited to in-frame clones, with some not included. The sample yields about 190,000 clones, roughly 66% seen once. The sample here was CD4+ T cells sorted from blood, taken at week 24, from a patient treated with tofacitinib. These receptors originate from a human donor with alopecia areata.

The chain recombines TRBV5-1 with TRBJ2-4; 9 bases align to TRBD2. The germline gives CDR1 SGHRS, CDR2 YFSETQ. This CDR3 has 14 amino acids. V dropped 3 bases and J dropped 7; count of bases not matched to a gene: 5. CDR3 sequence: CASSSGTSRNIQYF. CDR3 coding DNA: TGCGCCAGCAGCTCCGGGACTAGCCGCAACATTCAGTACTTC.

As for this clone: This CDR3 is also generated by other DNA sequences in the sample. This sequence joins TRBV29-1 and TRBJ1-1; D gene ambiguous. Germline CDR1 SQVTM, CDR2 ANQGSEA. The ends were cut back, 4 bases at V and 1 base at J, with 1 base in the middle. The CDR3 contains 10 residues. The CDR3 DNA reads TGCAGCGTTGCGAACACTGAAGCTTTCTTT. Its protein is CSVANTEAFF. Using reference TRBV29-1 and TRBJ1-1 for the parts outside the CDR3, the full variable domain is SAVISQKPSRDICQRGTSLTIQCQVDSQVTMMFWYRQQPGQSLTLIATANQGSEATYESGFVIDKFPISRPNLTFSTLTVSNMSPEDSSIYLCSVANTEAFFGQGTRLTVV.

The rearrangement uses TRBV7-2 and TRBJ2-7; D gene uncertain. The CDR3 is made up of 15 amino acids. The germline V gene encodes CDR1 SGHTA and CDR2 FQGNSA. V was cut by 0 bases and J by 4 bases, with 13 bases left in between. The CDR3 DNA reads TGTGCCAGCAGCTTAGCCACAGCTTCGGGTTACGAGCAGTACTTC. It translates to CASSLATASGYEQYF.

DNA of the CDR3: TGTGCCAGCAGCCTGGGACGGTCAAACACCGGGGAGCTGTTTTTT. It specifies CASSLGRSNTGELFF. The chain employs TRBV7-3 and TRBJ2-2; tentatively, D is TRBD1 or TRBD2 (5 bases each). CDR3 length: 15 residues. V was clipped by 5 bases and J by 2 bases, with 12 bases between them. Germline CDR1 SGHTA, CDR2 FQGTGA. Combining the CDR3 with reference TRBV7-3 and TRBJ2-2 gives the whole variable domain GAGVSQTPSNKVTEKGKYVELRCDPISGHTALYWYRQSLGQGPEFLIYFQGTGAADDSGLPNDRFFAVRPEGSVSTLKIQRTERGDSAVYLCASSLGRSNTGELFFGEGSRLTVL.

This chain connects TRBV9 to TRBJ2-1; 8 positions agree with TRBD2. This CDR3 is 15 amino acids long. The germline CDR1 and CDR2 sequences are SGDLS and YYNGEE. With 0 bases clipped from V and 3 bases from J, the junction kept 2 bases outside the gene matches. The CDR3 sequence is CASSVGTSNYNEQFF. The CDR3 DNA reads TGTGCCAGCAGCGTAGGGACTAGCAACTACAATGAGCAGTTCTTC.

This clone has just one count. The chain is built from TRBV5-1 and TRBJ2-1; 7 nucleotides align to TRBD1. The CDR3 covers 15 residues. Germline loops: CDR1 SGHRS, CDR2 YFSETQ. The trim removed 4 bases at V and 4 bases at J, leaving 8 bases unmatched. The CDR3, as DNA: TGCGCCAGCAGCCTGTCGGGCAGGGGGTACAATGAGCAGTTCTTC. Encoded protein: CASSLSGRGYNEQFF. Using reference TRBV5-1 and TRBJ2-1 for the parts outside the CDR3, the full variable domain is KAGVTQTPRYLIKTRGQQVTLSCSPISGHRSVSWYQQTPGQGLQFLFEYFSETQRNKGNFPGRFSGRQFSNSRSEMNVSTLELGDSALYLCASSLSGRGYNEQFFGPGTRLTVL.

The rearrangement uses TRBV19 and TRBJ2-1; 10 bases match TRBD1. Germline V gives CDR1 LNHDA, CDR2 SQIVND (reference sequence). The CDR3 has 16 residues. The J segment lost 5 bases and the V segment lost 3 bases, leaving 7 bases of the junction unmatched. Here the CDR3 DNA reads TGTGCCAGTAGTATTACCGGGACAGGGGCGGACAATGAGCAGTTCTTC. Its protein is CASSITGTGADNEQFF.

This chain joins TRBV5-1 and TRBJ2-1; D remains ambiguous. The CDR3 has 11 residues. Trimming removed 0 bases from V and 5 bases from J, with 0 bases in between. From germline, CDR1 is SGHRS and CDR2 YFSETQ. The CDR3 is CASSLDNEQFF. In DNA, the CDR3 is TGCGCCAGCAGCTTGGACAATGAGCAGTTCTTC.